The rows below give T cell receptor beta chains drawn from one sample of a study of regulatory T cells in long-lasting Graves disease. TCRdb passed the multiplex PCR reads through MiXCR, listing each CDR3 protein once. The data contain about 430,000 distinct CDR3 sequences, about 15% of them singletons. The sample was also reused in another study, on T cells in Graves' hyperthyroidism and ophthalmopathy.

The sequencing used peripheral blood mononuclear cells (PBMCs), collected at new diagnosis, from a patient treated with antithyroid drugs. These receptors were taken from a woman between 40 and 50 years old with Graves disease. Both conserved end residues are part of each CDR3. The D gene is left open where the match is weak. Expanded clones are given a class, and other clones once, few, many or no size at all.

>many|TRBJ2-4|TRBV5-1|TRBD1
CASSLRQGVPNIQYF
TGCGCCAGCAGCCTAAGACAGGGGGTACCCAACATTCAGTACTTC
>many|TRBJ2-7|TRBV7-6|-
CASSLSRRENSYEQYF
TGTGCCAGCAGCTTAAGTCGAAGGGAGAACTCCTACGAGCAGTACTTC
>many|TRBJ2-1|TRBV11-1|-
CASSLNYEQFF
TGTGCCAGCAGCTTAAACTATGAGCAGTTCTTC
>many|TRBJ2-5|TRBV6-2/TRBV6-3|TRBD2
CASSYQGLAEETQYF
TGTGCCAGCAGTTACCAGGGACTAGCGGAAGAGACCCAGTACTTC
>few|TRBJ2-1|TRBV29-1|TRBD1
CSAQAGQGEQFF
TGCAGCGCACAAGCGGGACAGGGGGAGCAGTTCTTC
>many|TRBJ1-6|TRBV27|-
CASSSKGGASYNSPLHF
TGTGCCAGCAGTTCCAAGGGGGGTGCCTCCTATAATTCACCCCTCCACTTT
>many|TRBJ1-1|TRBV20-1|TRBD1
CSASTGGVEAFF
TGCAGTGCAAGTACAGGGGGAGTTGAAGCTTTCTTT
>-|TRBJ1-1|TRBV20-1|TRBD1
CSAPQGATNTEAFF
TGCAGTGCCCCACAGGGGGCTACGAACACTGAAGCTTTCTTT
>few|TRBJ2-7|TRBV20-1|-
CSAHFSYEQYF
TGCAGTGCCCATTTCTCCTACGAGCAGTACTTC
>-|TRBJ2-1|TRBV11-2|-
CASSLDRGRGGDEQFF
TGTGCCAGCAGCTTAGATCGGGGGAGAGGGGGCGATGAGCAGTTCTTC
>-|TRBJ1-6|TRBV30|TRBD1
CARTGEHNSPLHF
TGTGCCCGGACAGGGGAACATAATTCACCCCTCCACTTT
>many|TRBJ2-7|TRBV10-2|TRBD2
CASSNLDDGRAHEQYF
TGCGCCAGCAGTAATTTGGATGACGGGAGGGCCCACGAGCAGTACTTC
>-|TRBJ2-7|TRBV11-2|TRBD2
CASSFASGEYEQYF
TGTGCCAGCAGCTTTGCGAGCGGGGAATACGAGCAGTACTTC
>few|TRBJ2-1|TRBV29-1|TRBD2
CSVIAGVNEQFF
TGCAGCGTGATAGCGGGAGTTAATGAGCAGTTCTTC
>few|TRBJ2-1|TRBV27|TRBD2
CASRELAVYNEQFF
TGTGCCAGCAGAGAACTAGCGGTCTACAATGAGCAGTTCTTC
>few|TRBJ2-3|TRBV9|TRBD1
CASSIAGTGSTDTQYF
TGTGCCAGCAGCATCGCCGGGACAGGGAGCACAGATACGCAGTATTTT